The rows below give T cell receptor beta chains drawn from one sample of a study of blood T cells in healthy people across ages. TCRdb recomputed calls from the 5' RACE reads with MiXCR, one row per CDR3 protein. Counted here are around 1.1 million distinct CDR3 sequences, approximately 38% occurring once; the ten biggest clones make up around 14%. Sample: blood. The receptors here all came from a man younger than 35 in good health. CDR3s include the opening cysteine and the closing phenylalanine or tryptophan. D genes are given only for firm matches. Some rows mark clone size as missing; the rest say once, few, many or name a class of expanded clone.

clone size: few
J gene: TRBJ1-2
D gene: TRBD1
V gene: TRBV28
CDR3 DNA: TGTGCCATCCTCCGGGACAGGGGGACCGGCATCTATGGCTACACCTTC
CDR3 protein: CAILRDRGTGIYGYTF

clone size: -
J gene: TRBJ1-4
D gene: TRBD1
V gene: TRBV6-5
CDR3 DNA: TGTGCCAGCAGTAACACAGGGGGACCCAATGAAAAACTGTTTTTT
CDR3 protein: CASSNTGGPNEKLFF

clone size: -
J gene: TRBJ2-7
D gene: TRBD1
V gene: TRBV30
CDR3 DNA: TGTGCCTGGAGTGGAATGCCAAACAGGGGGCCCTACGAGCAGTACTTC
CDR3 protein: CAWSGMPNRGPYEQYF

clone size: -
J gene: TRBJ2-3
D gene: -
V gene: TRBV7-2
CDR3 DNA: TGTGCCAGCAGCCCAAGGGGGTTGGATTACACAGATACGCAGTATTTT
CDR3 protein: CASSPRGLDYTDTQYF

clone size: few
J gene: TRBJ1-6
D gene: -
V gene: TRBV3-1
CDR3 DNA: TGTGCCAGCAGCCAGGGTGGCGGACGGAATAATTCACCCCTCCACTTT
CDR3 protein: CASSQGGGRNNSPLHF

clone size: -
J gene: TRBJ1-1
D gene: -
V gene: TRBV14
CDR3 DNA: TGTGCCAGCAGCCACCAGGCCAGGGCGACTGAAGCTTTCTTT
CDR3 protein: CASSHQARATEAFF

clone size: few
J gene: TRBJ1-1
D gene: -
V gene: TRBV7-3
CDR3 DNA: TGTGCCAGCAGCAGATACGCCGGGACTGAAGCTTTCTTT
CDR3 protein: CASSRYAGTEAFF

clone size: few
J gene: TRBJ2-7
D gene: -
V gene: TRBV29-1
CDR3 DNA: TGCAGCTTTAGGACCGGGTACGAGCAGTACTTC
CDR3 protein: CSFRTGYEQYF

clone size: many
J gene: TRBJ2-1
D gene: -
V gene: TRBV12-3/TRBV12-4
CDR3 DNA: TGTGCCAGCTCACGCGGCCGGATCAATGAGCAGTTCTTC
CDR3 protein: CASSRGRINEQFF

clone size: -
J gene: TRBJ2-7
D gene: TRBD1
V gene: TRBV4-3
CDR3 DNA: TGCGCCAACAGCCCCGCGGACAGGAGCTCCTACGAGCAGTACTTC
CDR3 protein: CANSPADRSSYEQYF

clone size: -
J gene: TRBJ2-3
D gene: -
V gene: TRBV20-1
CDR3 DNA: TGCAGTGCTAGAGATGGGGGCCAACAGGGCGATACGCAGTATTTT
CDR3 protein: CSARDGGQQGDTQYF

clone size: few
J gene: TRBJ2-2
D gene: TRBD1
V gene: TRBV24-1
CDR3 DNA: TGTGCCACCAGTGAGGGACAGGGGCGGGTGTTTTTT
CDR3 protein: CATSEGQGRVFF

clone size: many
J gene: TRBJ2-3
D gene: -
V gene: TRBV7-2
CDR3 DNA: TGTGCCAGCAGCTCCGAAAGGGGCACAGATACGCAGTATTTT
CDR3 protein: CASSSERGTDTQYF

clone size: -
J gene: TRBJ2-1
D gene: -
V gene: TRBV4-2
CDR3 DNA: TGTGCCAGCATAAATAGAGGGGGGGCCTCCTACAATGAGCAGTTCTTC
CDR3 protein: CASINRGGASYNEQFF

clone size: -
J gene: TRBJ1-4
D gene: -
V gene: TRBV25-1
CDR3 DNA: TGTGCCAGCAGTGGACGGAGGGGTAATGAAAAACTGTTTTTT
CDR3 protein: CASSGRRGNEKLFF

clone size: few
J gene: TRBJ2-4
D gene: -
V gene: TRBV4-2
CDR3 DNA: TGTGCCAGCAGCCAAGATTGGAGCGAAGGGAACATTCAGTACTTC
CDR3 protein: CASSQDWSEGNIQYF

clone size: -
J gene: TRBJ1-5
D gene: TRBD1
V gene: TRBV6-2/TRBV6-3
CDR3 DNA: TGTGCCAGCAGTGGGACAGTTTGGAATCAGCCCCAGCATTTT
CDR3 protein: CASSGTVWNQPQHF

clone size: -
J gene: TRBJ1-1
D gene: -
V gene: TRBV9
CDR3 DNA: TGTGCCAGCAGCGTAGCTGGGGAGACCCGTGAAGCTTTCTTT
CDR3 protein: CASSVAGETREAFF

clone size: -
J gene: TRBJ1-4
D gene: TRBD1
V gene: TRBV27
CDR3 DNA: TGTGCCAGCAGTTGGGACAGGGGGGAAAAACTGTTTTTT
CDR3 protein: CASSWDRGEKLFF

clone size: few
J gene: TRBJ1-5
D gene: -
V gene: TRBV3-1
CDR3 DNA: TGTGCCAGCAGCCAACAGGGTATCGGTCAGCCCCAGCATTTT
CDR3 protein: CASSQQGIGQPQHF

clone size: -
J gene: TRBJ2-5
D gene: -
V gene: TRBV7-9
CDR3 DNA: TGTGCCAGCAGCAACATTCGGGACGGACAAGAGACCCAGTACTTC
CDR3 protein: CASSNIRDGQETQYF

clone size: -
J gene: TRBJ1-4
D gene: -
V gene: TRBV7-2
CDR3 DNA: TGTGCCAGCAGCTTAATCGGTTCTGGTAATGAAAAACTGTTTTTT
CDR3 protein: CASSLIGSGNEKLFF

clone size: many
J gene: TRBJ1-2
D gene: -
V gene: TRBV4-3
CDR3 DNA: TGCGCCAGCAGCCAAGATGCCGGCTACACCTTC
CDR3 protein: CASSQDAGYTF

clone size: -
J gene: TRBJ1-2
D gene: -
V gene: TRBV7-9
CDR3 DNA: TGTGCCAGCAGCTCGCAAACAGAAAACTATGGCTACACCTTC
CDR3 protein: CASSSQTENYGYTF

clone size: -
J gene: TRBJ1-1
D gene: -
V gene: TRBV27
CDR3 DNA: TGTGCCAGCAAATTAACTAACACCTTCTTGACGGCTTTCTTT
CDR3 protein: CASKLTNTFLTAFF

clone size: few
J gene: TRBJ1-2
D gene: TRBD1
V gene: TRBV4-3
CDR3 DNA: TGCGCCAGCAGCCATCGGACAGGCTCAGGGTATGGCTACACCTTC
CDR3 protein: CASSHRTGSGYGYTF

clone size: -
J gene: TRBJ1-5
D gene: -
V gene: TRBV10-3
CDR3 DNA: TGTGCCATCAAGGAGGAGGGAGGTCAGCCCCAGCATTTT
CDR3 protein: CAIKEEGGQPQHF

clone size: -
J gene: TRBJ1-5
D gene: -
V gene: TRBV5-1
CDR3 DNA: TGCGCCAGCAGCTCGCAGGGTGGGCGCAATCAGCCCCAGCATTTT
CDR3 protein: CASSSQGGRNQPQHF

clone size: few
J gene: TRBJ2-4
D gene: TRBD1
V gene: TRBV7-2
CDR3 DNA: TGTGCCAGCAGCGGACAGGGAGACTTGACCAAAAACATTCAGTACTTC
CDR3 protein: CASSGQGDLTKNIQYF